Described below is a single T cell receptor (beta chain) sequence and its context. Assay used: immunoSEQ multiplex PCR; TCRdb lists only in-frame clones, some missing. The sample shows 10,000 to 13,000 clones, 80% to 90% of them seen only once. The record originates from a study of CD4 T cells in relation to SARS-CoV-2 and coronaviruses. Study details: Convalescent patients had median age about 40 years, range about 20 to 75. The HLA restriction of the shared crossreactive spike epitopes was mapped.

Looked up from germline, CDR1 is SGHTA and CDR2 is FQGNSA. J lost 5 bases, V lost 5 bases, and 4 bases had no gene match. The CDR3 totals 14 residues. The origin of this receptor is an adult with COVID-19. The sample taken for sequencing was naive CD4+ T cells from PBMCs. Subset given: naive CD4+ T cells isolated by negative enrichment. This chain links TRBV7-2 with TRBJ2-2, with 8 positions matching TRBD1. The CDR3 protein is CASSPRQGTGELFF. CDR3 bases: TGTGCCAGCAGCCCGCGACAGGGGACCGGGGAGCTGTTTTTT.